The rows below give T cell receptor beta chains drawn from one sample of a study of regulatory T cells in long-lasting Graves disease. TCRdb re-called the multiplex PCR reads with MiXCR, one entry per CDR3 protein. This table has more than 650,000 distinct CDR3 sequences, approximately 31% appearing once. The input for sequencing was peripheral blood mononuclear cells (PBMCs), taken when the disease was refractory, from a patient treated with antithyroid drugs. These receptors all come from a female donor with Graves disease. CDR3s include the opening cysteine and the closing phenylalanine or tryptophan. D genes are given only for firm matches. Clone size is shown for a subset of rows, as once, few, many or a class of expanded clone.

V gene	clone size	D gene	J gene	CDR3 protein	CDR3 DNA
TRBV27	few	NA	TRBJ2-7	CASSFYRSFSYEQYF	TGTGCCAGCAGTTTCTACAGAAGTTTCTCCTACGAGCAGTACTTC
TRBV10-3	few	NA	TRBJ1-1	CAISEDNMNTEAFF	TGTGCCATCAGTGAGGACAACATGAACACTGAAGCTTTCTTT
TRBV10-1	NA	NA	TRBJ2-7	CASSESRDSRGGEQYF	TGCGCCAGCAGTGAGTCCAGGGACAGCCGGGGGGGAGAGCAGTACTTC
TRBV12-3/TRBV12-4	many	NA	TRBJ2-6	CASSSTGANVLTF	TGTGCCAGCAGTTCCACTGGGGCCAACGTCCTGACTTTC
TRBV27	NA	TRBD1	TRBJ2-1	CASSIRTGGNEQFF	TGTGCCAGCAGTATCCGGACAGGGGGTAATGAGCAGTTCTTC
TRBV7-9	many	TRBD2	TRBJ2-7	CASARTSGSLEQYF	TGTGCCAGCGCTAGGACTAGCGGGAGTCTCGAGCAGTACTTC
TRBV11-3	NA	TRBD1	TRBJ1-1	CASSLGGTGHTEAFF	TGTGCCAGCAGCTTAGGCGGGACAGGTCACACTGAAGCTTTCTTT
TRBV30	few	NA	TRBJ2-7	CAWGSYEQYF	TGTGCCTGGGGATCATACGAGCAGTACTTC
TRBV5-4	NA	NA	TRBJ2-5	CASSPAGRDQETQYF	TGTGCCAGCAGCCCGGCTGGCAGAGACCAAGAGACCCAGTACTTC
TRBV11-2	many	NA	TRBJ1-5	CASSLDRPPQHF	TGTGCCAGCAGCTTAGATAGACCGCCCCAGCATTTT
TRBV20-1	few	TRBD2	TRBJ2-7	CSAGTSGSGPYEQYF	TGCAGTGCGGGGACTAGCGGGAGTGGCCCCTACGAGCAGTACTTC
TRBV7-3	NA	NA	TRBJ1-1	CASSLRGGSEAFF	TGTGCCAGCAGCTTAAGAGGGGGGTCTGAAGCTTTCTTT
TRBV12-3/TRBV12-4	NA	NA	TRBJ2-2	CASSPYKQQGTNTGELFF	TGTGCCAGCAGCCCATACAAACAACAGGGGACTAACACCGGGGAGCTGTTTTTT
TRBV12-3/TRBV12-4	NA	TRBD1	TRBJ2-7	CASSSPGTGGPYEQYF	TGTGCCAGCAGTTCGCCCGGGACAGGGGGACCTTATGAGCAGTACTTC
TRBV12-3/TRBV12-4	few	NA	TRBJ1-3	CASNTFRDTGNTIYF	TGTGCCAGCAACACCTTCCGGGACACTGGAAACACCATATATTTT
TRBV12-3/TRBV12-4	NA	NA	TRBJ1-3	CASSWGNTIYF	TGTGCCAGCAGTTGGGGAAACACCATATATTTT
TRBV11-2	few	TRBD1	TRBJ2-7	CASSWDRRNEQYF	TGTGCCAGCAGCTGGGACAGAAGAAACGAGCAGTACTTC
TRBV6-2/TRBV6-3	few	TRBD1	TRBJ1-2	CASRSTGEGTNYGYTF	TGTGCCAGCAGGTCGACAGGGGAGGGGACCAACTATGGCTACACCTTC
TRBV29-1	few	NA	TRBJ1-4	CSVGGQGREKLFF	TGCAGCGTTGGAGGGCAGGGGCGGGAAAAACTGTTTTTT
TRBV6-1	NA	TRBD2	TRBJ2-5	CASSKTSGRQETQYF	TGTGCCAGCAGTAAGACTAGCGGGAGGCAAGAGACCCAGTACTTC
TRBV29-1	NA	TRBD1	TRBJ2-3	CSVEDPGDRGTDTQYF	TGCAGCGTTGAAGATCCCGGGGACAGGGGGACAGATACGCAGTATTTT
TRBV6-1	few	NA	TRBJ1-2	CANRMDGGYGYTF	TGTGCCAACCGGATGGACGGGGGTTATGGCTACACCTTC
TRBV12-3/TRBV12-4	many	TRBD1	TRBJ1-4	CASRGDRDNEKLFF	TGTGCCAGCAGGGGGGACAGAGATAATGAAAAACTGTTTTTT
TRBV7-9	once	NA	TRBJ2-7	CASSFPERVEQYF	TGTGCCAGCAGCTTTCCTGAACGAGTCGAGCAGTACTTC
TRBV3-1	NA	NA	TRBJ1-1	CASRDRRGNTEAFF	TGTGCCAGCAGAGATCGGAGAGGGAACACTGAAGCTTTCTTT
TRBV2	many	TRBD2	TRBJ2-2	CASSESLAGINTGELFF	TGTGCCAGCAGTGAGAGCCTAGCGGGAATCAACACCGGGGAGCTGTTTTTT
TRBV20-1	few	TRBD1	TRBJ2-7	CSAPPGTGGAEQYF	TGCAGTGCTCCCCCCGGGACAGGGGGCGCCGAGCAGTACTTC